The clone carrying this TCR beta chain was counted a few times. One entry per CDR3 protein results from TCRdb running MiXCR on the reads. The table has approximately 180,000 distinct CDR3 sequences, roughly 9.8% seen once. This CDR3 is built from 16 residues. Germline loops: CDR1 DFQATT, CDR2 SNEGSKA (reference sequence). V trimming: 1 base; J trimming: 4 bases; junction bases outside the gene matches: 7. This entry comes from a study of T cell repertoires in cytomegalovirus infection. For the study at large: A matching HLA type, together with CMV infection, was signaled by public TCR beta signatures.

The V gene is TRBV20-1, the J gene TRBJ2-1; 10 bases map to TRBD2. Material for sequencing was PBMCs. The clonotype originates from a human donor in good health (CMV status not recorded). Some clones in this sample may be carry-over from other donors' samples. The CDR3 region is CSARVLTSGLYNEQFF. Here the CDR3 DNA reads TGCAGTGCTAGAGTCTTGACTAGCGGGCTATACAATGAGCAGTTCTTC.